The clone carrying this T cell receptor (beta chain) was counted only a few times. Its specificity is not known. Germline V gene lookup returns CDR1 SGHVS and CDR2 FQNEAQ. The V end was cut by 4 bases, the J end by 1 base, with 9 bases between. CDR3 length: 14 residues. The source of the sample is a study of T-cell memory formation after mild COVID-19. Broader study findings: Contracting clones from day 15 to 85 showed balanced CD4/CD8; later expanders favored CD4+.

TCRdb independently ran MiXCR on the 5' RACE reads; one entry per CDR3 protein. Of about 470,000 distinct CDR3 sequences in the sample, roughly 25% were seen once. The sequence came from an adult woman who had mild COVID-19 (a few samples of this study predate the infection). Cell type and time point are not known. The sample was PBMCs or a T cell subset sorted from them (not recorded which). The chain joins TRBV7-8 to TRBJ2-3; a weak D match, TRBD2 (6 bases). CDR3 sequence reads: CASSSLAGTDTQYF. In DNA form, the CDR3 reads TGTGCCAGCAGCTCGTTAGCGGGCACAGATACGCAGTATTTT. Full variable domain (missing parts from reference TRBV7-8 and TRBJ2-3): GAGVSQSPRYKVAKRGQDVALRCDPISGHVSLFWYQQALGQGPEFLTYFQNEAQLDKSGLPSDRFFAERPEGSVSTLKIQRTQQEDSAVYLCASSSLAGTDTQYFGPGTRLTVL.